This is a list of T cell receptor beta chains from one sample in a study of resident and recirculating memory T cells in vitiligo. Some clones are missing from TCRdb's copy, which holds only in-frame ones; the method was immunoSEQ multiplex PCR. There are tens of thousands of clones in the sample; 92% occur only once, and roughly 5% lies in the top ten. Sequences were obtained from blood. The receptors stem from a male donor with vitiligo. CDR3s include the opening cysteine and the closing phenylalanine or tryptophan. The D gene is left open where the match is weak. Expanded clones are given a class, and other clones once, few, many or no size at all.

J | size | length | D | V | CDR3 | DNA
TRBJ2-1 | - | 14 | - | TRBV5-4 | CASSPEGVSNEQFF | TGTGCCAGCAGCCCCGAGGGTGTAAGCAATGAGCAGTTCTTC
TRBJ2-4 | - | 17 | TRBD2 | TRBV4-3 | CASSSSSGRKAKNIQYF | TGCGCCAGCAGCAGTTCTAGCGGGAGAAAGGCCAAAAACATTCAGTACTTC
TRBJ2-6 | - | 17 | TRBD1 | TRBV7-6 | CASSSRQGYSGANVLTF | TGTGCCAGCAGCTCAAGACAGGGCTACTCTGGGGCCAACGTCCTGACTTTC
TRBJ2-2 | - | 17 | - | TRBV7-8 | CASSLYLWEHLTGELFF | TGTGCCAGCAGCTTATATCTCTGGGAGCACCTCACCGGGGAGCTGTTTTTT
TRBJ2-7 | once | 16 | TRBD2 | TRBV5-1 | CASSLGRASGTYEQYF | TGCGCCAGCAGCTTGGGGAGGGCTAGCGGGACCTACGAGCAGTACTTC
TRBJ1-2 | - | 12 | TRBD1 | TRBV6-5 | CASTTGVYGYTF | TGTGCCAGCACGACAGGGGTCTATGGCTACACCTTC
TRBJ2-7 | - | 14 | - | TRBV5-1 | CASSPGTRVYEQYF | TGCGCCAGCAGTCCCGGGACAAGGGTTTACGAGCAGTACTTC
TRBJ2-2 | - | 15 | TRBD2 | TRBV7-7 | CASSPSGSLSGELFF | TGTGCCAGCAGCCCGAGCGGGAGTTTGTCCGGGGAGCTGTTTTTT
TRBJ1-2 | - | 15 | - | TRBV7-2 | CASSLTGGPGYGYTF | TGTGCCAGCAGCTTAACGGGGGGCCCGGGGTATGGCTACACCTTC
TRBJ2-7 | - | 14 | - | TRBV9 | CASSALGLLGEQYF | TGTGCCAGCAGCGCACTGGGACTCCTTGGGGAGCAGTACTTC
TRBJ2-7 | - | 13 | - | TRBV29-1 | CSVDIQGSYEQYF | TGCAGCGTTGATATACAGGGAAGCTACGAGCAGTACTTC
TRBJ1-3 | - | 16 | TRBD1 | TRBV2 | CASSVGQSYSGNTIYF | TGTGCCAGCAGTGTGGGACAGTCCTACTCTGGAAACACCATATATTTT
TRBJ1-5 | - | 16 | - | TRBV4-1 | CASSQDFRGDFQPQHF | TGCGCCAGCAGCCAAGACTTCAGGGGTGATTTTCAGCCCCAGCATTTT
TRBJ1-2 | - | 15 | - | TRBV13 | CASTGLGRGTRGYTF | TGTGCCAGCACAGGCTTGGGCAGGGGAACTCGGGGCTACACCTTC
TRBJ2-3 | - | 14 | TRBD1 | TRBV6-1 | CASKTGWGTDTQYF | TGTGCCAGCAAGACAGGGTGGGGCACAGATACGCAGTATTTT
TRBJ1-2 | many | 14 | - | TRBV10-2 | CASSDTGSSYGYTF | TGCGCCAGCAGTGACACAGGGAGTTCCTATGGCTACACCTTC
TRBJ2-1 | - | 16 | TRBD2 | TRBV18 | CASSPQSGRTNNEQFF | TGTGCCAGCTCACCACAGAGCGGGAGGACCAACAATGAGCAGTTCTTC
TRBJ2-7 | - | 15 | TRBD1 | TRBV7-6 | CASSARDRGSGEQYF | TGTGCCAGCAGCGCTCGGGACAGGGGCTCCGGGGAGCAGTACTTC
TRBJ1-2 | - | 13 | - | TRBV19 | CASSIQREGGYTF | TGTGCCAGTAGTATCCAACGGGAGGGTGGCTACACCTTC
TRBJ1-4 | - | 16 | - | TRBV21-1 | CASSKPEGQINEKLFF | TGTGCCAGCAGCAAACCGGAGGGTCAGATTAATGAAAAACTGTTTTTT
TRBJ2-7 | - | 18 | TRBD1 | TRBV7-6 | CASSFTPYSGTGSDEQYF | TGTGCCAGCAGCTTTACGCCTTATTCCGGGACAGGGAGCGACGAGCAGTACTTC
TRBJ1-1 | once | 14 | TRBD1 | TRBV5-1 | CASSLQRGQGEAFF | TGCGCCAGCAGCTTGCAGAGGGGGCAAGGTGAAGCTTTCTTT
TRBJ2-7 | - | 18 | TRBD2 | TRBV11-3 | CASSFPPELAGDSYEQYF | TGTGCCAGCAGCTTCCCCCCGGAACTAGCGGGAGATAGTTACGAGCAGTACTTC
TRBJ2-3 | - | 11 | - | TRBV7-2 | CASSTIDTQYF | TGTGCCAGCAGTACTATCGATACGCAGTATTTT
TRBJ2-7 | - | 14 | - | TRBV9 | CASSVEVGRGEQYF | TGTGCCAGCAGCGTAGAGGTAGGGAGGGGGGAGCAGTACTTC
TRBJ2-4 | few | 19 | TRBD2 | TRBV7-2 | CASSSPGLAFAQGKNIQYF | TGTGCCAGCAGCTCCCCGGGACTAGCGTTCGCACAGGGCAAAAACATTCAGTACTTC
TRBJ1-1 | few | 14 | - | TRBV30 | CAWSVRVVNTEAFF | TGTGCCTGGAGTGTACGGGTAGTGAACACTGAAGCTTTCTTT
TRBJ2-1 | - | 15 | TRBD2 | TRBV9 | CASSAGTSAGDEQFF | TGTGCCAGCAGTGCCGGGACTAGCGCGGGCGATGAGCAGTTCTTC
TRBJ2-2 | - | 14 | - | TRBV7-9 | CASSLAGGPGELFF | TGTGCCAGCAGCTTAGCGGGAGGTCCCGGGGAGCTGTTTTTT
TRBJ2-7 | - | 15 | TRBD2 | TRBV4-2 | CASSKTSGTSYEQYF | TGTGCCAGCAGCAAGACTAGCGGGACATCCTACGAGCAGTACTTC
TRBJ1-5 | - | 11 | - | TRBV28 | CASTYSGPQHF | TGTGCCAGCACCTACAGCGGGCCCCAGCATTTT
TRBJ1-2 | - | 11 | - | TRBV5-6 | CASSRGASYTF | TGTGCCAGCAGTCGGGGTGCCAGCTACACCTTC
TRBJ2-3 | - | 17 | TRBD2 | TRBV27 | CASSKPRTSGRADTQYF | TGTGCCAGCAGTAAACCCCGGACTAGCGGGAGGGCAGATACGCAGTATTTT
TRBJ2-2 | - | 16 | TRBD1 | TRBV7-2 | CASNGPGQLNTGELFF | TGTGCCAGCAACGGACCGGGACAGCTGAACACCGGGGAGCTGTTTTTT
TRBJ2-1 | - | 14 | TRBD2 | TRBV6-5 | CASSHDSGRAVRIF | TGTGCCAGCAGCCACGACAGCGGGAGAGCGGTTAGGATCTTC
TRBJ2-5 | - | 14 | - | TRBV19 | CASCAGGYQETQYF | TGTGCCAGTTGTGCAGGAGGATACCAAGAGACCCAGTACTTC
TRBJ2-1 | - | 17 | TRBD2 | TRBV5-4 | CASSLASGTSGRNEQFF | TGTGCCAGCAGCTTGGCCTCCGGGACTAGCGGACGCAATGAGCAGTTCTTC
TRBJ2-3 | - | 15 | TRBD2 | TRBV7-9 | CASSLGLAGTDTQYF | TGTGCCAGCAGCTTGGGACTAGCGGGCACAGATACGCAGTATTTT
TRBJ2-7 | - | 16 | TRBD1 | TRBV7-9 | CASSFWPTGGIYEQYF | TGTGCCAGCAGCTTTTGGCCGACAGGGGGGATTTACGAGCAGTACTTC
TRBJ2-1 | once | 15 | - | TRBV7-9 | CASSLEALGGLEQFF | TGTGCCAGCAGCTTAGAGGCCTTAGGGGGATTGGAGCAGTTCTTC
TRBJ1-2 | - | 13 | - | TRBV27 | CASSFTVNYGYTF | TGTGCCAGCAGTTTCACAGTGAACTATGGCTACACCTTC
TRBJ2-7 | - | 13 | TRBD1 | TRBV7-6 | CASRDRGDHEQYF | TGTGCCAGTCGGGACAGGGGGGACCACGAGCAGTACTTC
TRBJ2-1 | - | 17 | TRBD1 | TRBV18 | CASSQRSYRGLYNEQFF | TGTGCCAGCTCACAACGGAGTTACAGGGGGCTGTACAATGAGCAGTTCTTC
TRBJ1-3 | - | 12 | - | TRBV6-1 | CASSWNQDTIYF | TGTGCCAGCAGTTGGAATCAGGACACCATATATTTT
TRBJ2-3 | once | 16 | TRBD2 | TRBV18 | CASSPVASGYTDTQYF | TGTGCCAGCTCACCAGTAGCTAGCGGGTACACAGATACGCAGTATTTT
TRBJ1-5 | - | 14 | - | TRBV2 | CASSPSGRNQPQHF | TGTGCCAGCAGCCCTTCTGGGCGCAATCAGCCCCAGCATTTT
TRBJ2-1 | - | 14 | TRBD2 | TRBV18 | CASSPLPSGGRQFF | TGTGCCAGCTCACCTCTTCCTAGCGGGGGCCGGCAGTTCTTC
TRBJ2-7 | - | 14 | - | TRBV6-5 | CASSYSRDRYEQYF | TGTGCCAGCAGTTACTCGCGGGACCGCTACGAGCAGTACTTC
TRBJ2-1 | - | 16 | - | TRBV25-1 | CASSVPRGYSYNEQFF | TGTGCCAGCAGTGTCCCCCGGGGTTACTCCTACAATGAGCAGTTCTTC
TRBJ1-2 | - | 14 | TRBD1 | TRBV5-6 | CASSYDRDRYGYTF | TGTGCCAGCAGCTACGACAGGGACCGGTATGGCTACACCTTC
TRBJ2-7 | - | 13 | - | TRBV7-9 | CASSLEYNYEQYF | TGTGCCAGCAGCTTAGAATACAACTACGAGCAGTACTTC
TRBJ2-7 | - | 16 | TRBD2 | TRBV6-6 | CASSYHAAGGPHEQYF | TGTGCCAGCAGTTACCACGCCGCGGGAGGGCCCCACGAGCAGTACTTC
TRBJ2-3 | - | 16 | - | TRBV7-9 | CASSQPLGAHTDTQYF | TGTGCCAGCAGCCAACCACTTGGGGCACACACAGATACGCAGTATTTT
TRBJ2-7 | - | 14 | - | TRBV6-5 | CASSYTLYSYEQYF | TGTGCCAGCAGTTACACCCTATATTCCTACGAGCAGTACTTC
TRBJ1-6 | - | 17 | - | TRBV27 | CASSSSPTTGYNSPLHF | TGTGCCAGCAGTTCAAGCCCGACGACAGGATATAATTCACCCCTCCACTTT